This T cell receptor (beta chain) was sequenced for a study of T cell changes during pregnancy in multiple sclerosis. Libraries were prepared by immunoSEQ multiplex PCR; TCRdb keeps only in-frame clonotypes and omits some of them. The repertoire includes roughly 86,000 clones, around 92% of them detected once, and 2% to 3% sits in the top ten. This CDR3 spans 13 amino acids. The V and J ends lost 1 base and 7 bases respectively, with 8 bases between them. Germline V gene data show CDR1 as MGHDK and CDR2 as SYGVNS. The clonotype comes from a female donor with multiple sclerosis, enrolled in a pregnancy study. The chain has TRBV25-1 and TRBJ1-5; maybe TRBD1 (6 bases). The source material was peripheral blood, sampled in the first trimester of pregnancy. CDR3: CASSESGVQPQHF. Here the CDR3 DNA reads TGTGCCAGCAGTGAATCAGGGGTGCAGCCCCAGCATTTT.